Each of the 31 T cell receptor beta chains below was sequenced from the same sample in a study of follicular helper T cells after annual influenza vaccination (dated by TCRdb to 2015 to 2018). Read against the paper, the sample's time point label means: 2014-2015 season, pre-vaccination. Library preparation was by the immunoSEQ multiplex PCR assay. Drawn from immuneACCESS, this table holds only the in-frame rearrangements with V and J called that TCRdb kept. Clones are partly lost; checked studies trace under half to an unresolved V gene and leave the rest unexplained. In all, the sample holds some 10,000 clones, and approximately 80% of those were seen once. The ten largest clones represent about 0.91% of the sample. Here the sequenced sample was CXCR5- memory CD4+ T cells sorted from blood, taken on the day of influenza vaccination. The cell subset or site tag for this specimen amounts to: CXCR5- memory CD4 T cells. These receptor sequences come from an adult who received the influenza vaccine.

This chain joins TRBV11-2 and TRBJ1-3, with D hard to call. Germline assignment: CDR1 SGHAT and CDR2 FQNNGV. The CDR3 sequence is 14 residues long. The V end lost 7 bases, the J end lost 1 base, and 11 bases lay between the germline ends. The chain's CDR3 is CASNGVRSGNTIYF. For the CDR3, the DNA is TGTGCCAGCAATGGGGTTAGGTCTGGAAACACCATATATTTT.

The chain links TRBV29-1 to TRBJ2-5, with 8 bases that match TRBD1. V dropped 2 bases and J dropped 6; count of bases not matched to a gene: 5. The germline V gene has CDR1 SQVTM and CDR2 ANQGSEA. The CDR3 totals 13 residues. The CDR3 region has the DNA TGCAGCGTTGAAAGGACAGGGCCGCAGACCCAGTACTTC. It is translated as CSVERTGPQTQYF.

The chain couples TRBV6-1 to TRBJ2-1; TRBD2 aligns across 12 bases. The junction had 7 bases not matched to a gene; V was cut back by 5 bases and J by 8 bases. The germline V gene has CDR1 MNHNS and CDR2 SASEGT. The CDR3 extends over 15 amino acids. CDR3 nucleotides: TGTGCCAGCAGTCCCCTAGCGGGAGGGCAATATGAGCAGTTCTTC. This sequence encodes CASSPLAGGQYEQFF.

CDR3 residues: CASSPLRQGYNSPLHF. The CDR3 DNA reads TGTGCCAGCAGCCCCTTGAGACAGGGCTACAATTCACCCCTCCACTTT. The J gene is TRBJ1-6, the V gene TRBV7-2; 7 bases line up with TRBD1. V was clipped by 5 bases and J by 7 bases; unmatched bases: 11. Germline CDR1 reads SGHTA; CDR2 reads FQGNSA. This CDR3 is built from 16 residues.

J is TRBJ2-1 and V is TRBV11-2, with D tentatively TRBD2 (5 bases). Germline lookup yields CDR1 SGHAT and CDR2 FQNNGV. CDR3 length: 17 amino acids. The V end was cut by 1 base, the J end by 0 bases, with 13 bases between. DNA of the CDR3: TGTGCCAGCAGCTTAGTGGCGGGTCGACTCTCCTACAATGAGCAGTTCTTC. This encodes CASSLVAGRLSYNEQFF.

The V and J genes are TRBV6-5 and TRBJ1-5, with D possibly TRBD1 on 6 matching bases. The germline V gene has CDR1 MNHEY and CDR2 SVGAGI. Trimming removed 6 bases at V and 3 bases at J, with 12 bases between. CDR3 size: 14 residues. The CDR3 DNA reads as TGTGCCAGCAGCAGGGGACTTCTCAATCAGCCCCAGCATTTT. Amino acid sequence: CASSRGLLNQPQHF.

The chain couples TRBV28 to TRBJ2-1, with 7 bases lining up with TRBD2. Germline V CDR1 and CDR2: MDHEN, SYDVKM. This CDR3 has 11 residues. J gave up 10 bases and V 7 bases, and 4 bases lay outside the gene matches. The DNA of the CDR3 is TGTGCCAGCATCCTCGGGGGGGAGCAGTTCTTC. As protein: CASILGGEQFF.

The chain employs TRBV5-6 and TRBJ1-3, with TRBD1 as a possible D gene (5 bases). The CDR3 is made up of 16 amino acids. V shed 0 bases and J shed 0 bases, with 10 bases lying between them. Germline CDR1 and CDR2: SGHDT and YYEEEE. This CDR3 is CASSLGYGGSGNTIYF. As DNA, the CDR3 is TGTGCCAGCAGCTTGGGCTACGGGGGCTCTGGAAACACCATATATTTT.

DNA of the CDR3: TGTGCCAGCAGCTTAATCATCAGCCCCAAGGTCACCGGGGAGCTGTTTTTT. Translated: CASSLIISPKVTGELFF. This chain uses TRBV7-2 with TRBJ2-2; D not resolved. This CDR3 is built from 17 residues. In germline, CDR1 is SGHTA, CDR2 FQGNSA. V shed 2 bases and J shed 4 bases, with 17 bases lying between them.

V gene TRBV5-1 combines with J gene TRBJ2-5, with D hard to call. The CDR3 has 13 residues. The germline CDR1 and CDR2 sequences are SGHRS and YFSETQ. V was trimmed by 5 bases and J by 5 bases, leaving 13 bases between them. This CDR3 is CASSRSAEETQYF. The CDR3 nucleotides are TGCGCCAGCAGTAGGTCGGCAGAGGAGACCCAGTACTTC.

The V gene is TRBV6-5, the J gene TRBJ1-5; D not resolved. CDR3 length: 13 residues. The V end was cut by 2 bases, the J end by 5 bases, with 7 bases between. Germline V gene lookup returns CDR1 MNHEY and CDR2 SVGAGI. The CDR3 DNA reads TGTGCCAGCAGTTACAACAGCGATCAGCCCCAGCATTTT. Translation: CASSYNSDQPQHF.

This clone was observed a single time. The CDR3 reads CASRAGGLRTYEQFF. The CDR3 bases are TGTGCCAGCAGGGCAGGGGGTCTGCGGACGTATGAGCAGTTCTTC. The chain employs TRBV6-1 and TRBJ2-1; 7 bases match TRBD1. From germline, CDR1 is MNHNS and CDR2 SASEGT. This CDR3 is built from 15 residues. Trimming cost V 6 bases and J 8 bases; bases outside gene matches: 13.

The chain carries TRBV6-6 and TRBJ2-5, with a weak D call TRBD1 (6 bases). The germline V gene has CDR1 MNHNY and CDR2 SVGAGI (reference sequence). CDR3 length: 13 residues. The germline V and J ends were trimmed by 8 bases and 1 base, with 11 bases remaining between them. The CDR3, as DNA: TGTGCCAGCGGAAGGACAGTCCAAGAGACCCAGTACTTC. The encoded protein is CASGRTVQETQYF.

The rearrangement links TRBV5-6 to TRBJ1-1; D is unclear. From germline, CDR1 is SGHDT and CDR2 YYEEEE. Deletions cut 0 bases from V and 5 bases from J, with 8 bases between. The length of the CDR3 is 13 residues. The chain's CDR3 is CASSLGSGTEAFF. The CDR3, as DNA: TGTGCCAGCAGCTTGGGTTCGGGAACTGAAGCTTTCTTT.

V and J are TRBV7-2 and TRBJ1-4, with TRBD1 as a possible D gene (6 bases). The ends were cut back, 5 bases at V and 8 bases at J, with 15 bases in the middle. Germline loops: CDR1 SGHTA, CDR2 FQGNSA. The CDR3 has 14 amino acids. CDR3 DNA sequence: TGTGCCAGCAGCGCTTCAGGGGCAACCGAAAAACTGTTTTTT. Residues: CASSASGATEKLFF.

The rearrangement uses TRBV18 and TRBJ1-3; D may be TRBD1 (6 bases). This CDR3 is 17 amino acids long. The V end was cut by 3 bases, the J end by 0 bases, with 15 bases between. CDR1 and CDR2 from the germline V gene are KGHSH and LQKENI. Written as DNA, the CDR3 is TGTGCCAGCTCACCCACCGGGACAATACGCTCTGGAAACACCATATATTTT. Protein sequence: CASSPTGTIRSGNTIYF.

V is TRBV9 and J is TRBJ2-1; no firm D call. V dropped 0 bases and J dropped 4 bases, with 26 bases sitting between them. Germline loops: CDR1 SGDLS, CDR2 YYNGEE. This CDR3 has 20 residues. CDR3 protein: CASSVAGGGSRLSSYNEQFF. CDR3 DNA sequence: TGTGCCAGCAGCGTAGCCGGTGGTGGCAGCCGGTTGTCATCGTACAATGAGCAGTTCTTC.

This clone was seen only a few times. In DNA, the CDR3 is TGTGCCATCGGGGAAAGGGGTGTTGAGACCCAGTACTTC. Its protein product is CAIGERGVETQYF. The gene calls are TRBV10-3 and TRBJ2-5; a weak D match, TRBD1 (5 bases). The CDR3 has 13 amino acids. CDR1 and CDR2 (germline): ENHRY, SYGVKD. The ends were cut back, 8 bases at V and 5 bases at J, with 15 bases in the middle.

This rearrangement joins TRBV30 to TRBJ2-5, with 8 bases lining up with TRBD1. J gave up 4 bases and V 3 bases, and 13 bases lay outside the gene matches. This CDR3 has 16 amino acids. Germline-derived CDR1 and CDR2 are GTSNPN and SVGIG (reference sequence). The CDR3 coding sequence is TGTGCCTGGAGGCTAGGCGGACAGGGCCTCGGAGAGACCCAGTACTTC. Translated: CAWRLGGQGLGETQYF.

CDR3 loop: CASSAWVPGRTHRNQPQHF. CDR3 in DNA: TGTGCCAGCAGCGCCTGGGTTCCGGGACGGACCCACCGAAATCAGCCCCAGCATTTT. The chain joins TRBV7-8 to TRBJ1-5; tentatively, D is TRBD1 (5 bases). From germline, CDR1 is SGHVS and CDR2 FQNEAQ. This CDR3 comprises 19 residues. With 5 bases removed from V and 4 bases from J, the gap between germline ends came to 27 bases.

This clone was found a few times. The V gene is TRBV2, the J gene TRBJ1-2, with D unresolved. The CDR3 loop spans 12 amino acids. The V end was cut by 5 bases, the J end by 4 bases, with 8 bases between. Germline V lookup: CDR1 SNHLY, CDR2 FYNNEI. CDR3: CASSPPVYGYTF. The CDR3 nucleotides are TGTGCCAGCAGTCCCCCGGTCTATGGCTACACCTTC.

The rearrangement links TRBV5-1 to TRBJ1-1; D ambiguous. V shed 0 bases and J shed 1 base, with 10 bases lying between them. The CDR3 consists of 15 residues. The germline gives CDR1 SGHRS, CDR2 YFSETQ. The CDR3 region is CASSLVPVPNTEAFF. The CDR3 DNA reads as TGCGCCAGCAGCTTGGTTCCGGTTCCGAACACTGAAGCTTTCTTT.

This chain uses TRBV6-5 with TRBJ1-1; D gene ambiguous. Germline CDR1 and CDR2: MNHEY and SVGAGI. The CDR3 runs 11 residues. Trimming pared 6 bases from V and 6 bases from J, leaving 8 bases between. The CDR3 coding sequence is TGTGCCAGCAGCCATGGGGCTGAAGCTTTCTTT. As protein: CASSHGAEAFF.

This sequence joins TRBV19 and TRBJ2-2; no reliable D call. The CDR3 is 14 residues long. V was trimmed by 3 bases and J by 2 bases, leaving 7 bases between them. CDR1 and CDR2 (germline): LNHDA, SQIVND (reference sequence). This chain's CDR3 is CASSILVNTGELFF. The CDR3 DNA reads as TGTGCCAGTAGTATTCTCGTTAACACCGGGGAGCTGTTTTTT.

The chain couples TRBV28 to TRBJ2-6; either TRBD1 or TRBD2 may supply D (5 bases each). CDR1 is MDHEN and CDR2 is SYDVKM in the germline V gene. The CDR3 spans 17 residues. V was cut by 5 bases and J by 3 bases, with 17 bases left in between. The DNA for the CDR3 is TGTGCCAGCAGTCCCGGGACCACCGGGCGTGGGGCCAACGTCCTGACTTTC. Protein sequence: CASSPGTTGRGANVLTF.

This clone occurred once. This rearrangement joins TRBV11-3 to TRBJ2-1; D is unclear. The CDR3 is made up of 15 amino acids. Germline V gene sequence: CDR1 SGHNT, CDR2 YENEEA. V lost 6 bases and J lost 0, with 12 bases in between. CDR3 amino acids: CASSPGISSYNEQFF. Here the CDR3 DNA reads TGTGCCAGCAGTCCTGGGATTAGCTCCTACAATGAGCAGTTCTTC.

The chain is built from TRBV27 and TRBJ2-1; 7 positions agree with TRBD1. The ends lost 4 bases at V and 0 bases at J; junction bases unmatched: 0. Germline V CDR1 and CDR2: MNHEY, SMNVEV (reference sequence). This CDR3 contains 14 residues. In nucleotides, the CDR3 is TGTGCCAGCAGTTCAGGGGGCTCCTACAATGAGCAGTTCTTC. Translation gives CASSSGGSYNEQFF.

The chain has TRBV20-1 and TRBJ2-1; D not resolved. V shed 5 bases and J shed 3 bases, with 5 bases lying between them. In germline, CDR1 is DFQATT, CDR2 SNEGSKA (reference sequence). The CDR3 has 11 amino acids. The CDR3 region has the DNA TGCAGTGCTGAGGACTACAATGAGCAGTTCTTC. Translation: CSAEDYNEQFF.

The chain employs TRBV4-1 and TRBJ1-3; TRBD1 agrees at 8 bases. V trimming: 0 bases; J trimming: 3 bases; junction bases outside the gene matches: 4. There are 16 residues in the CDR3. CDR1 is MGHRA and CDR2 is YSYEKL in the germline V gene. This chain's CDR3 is CASSQDSQGVGNTIYF. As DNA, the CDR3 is TGCGCCAGCAGCCAAGATTCACAGGGGGTTGGAAACACCATATATTTT.

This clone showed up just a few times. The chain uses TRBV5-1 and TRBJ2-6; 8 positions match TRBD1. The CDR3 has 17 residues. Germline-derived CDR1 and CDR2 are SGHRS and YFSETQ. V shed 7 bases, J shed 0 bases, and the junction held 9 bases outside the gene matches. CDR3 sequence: CASAWTGISSGANVLTF. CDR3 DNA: TGCGCCAGCGCATGGACAGGGATCAGCTCTGGGGCCAACGTCCTGACTTTC.

The CDR3 loop reads CASRLPGQINEKLFF. The CDR3 DNA follows: TGTGCCAGCAGACTCCCGGGACAGATCAATGAAAAACTGTTTTTT. The gene calls are TRBV6-6 and TRBJ1-4; TRBD1 matches at 7 bases. With 6 bases clipped from V and 5 bases from J, the junction kept 9 bases outside the gene matches. The CDR3 loop spans 15 amino acids. Germline V gene sequence: CDR1 MNHNY, CDR2 SVGAGI (reference sequence).